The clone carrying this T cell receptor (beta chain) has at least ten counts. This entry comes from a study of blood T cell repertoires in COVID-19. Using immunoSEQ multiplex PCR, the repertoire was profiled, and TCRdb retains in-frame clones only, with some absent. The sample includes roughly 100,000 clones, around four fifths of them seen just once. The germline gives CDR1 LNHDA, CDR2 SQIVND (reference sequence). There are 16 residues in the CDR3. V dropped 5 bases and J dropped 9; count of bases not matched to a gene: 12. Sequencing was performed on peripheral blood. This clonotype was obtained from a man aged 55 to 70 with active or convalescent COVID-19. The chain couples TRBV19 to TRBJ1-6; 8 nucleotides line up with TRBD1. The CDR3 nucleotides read TGTGCCAGTAGTCCTAGGATTACAGGGGGTGGTTCACCCCTCCACTTT. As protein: CASSPRITGGGSPLHF.